This is a list of T cell receptor beta chains from one sample in a study of CD8 T cells in ankylosing spondylitis. MiXCR, run by TCRdb on the 5' RACE reads, gives a single entry per CDR3 protein. The table lists a few hundred thousand distinct CDR3 sequences, about a fifth of them singletons. Material: blood, either unsorted or a sorted T cell fraction (not recorded which). The receptors were gathered from a male donor with ankylosing spondylitis. CDR3s include the opening cysteine and the closing phenylalanine or tryptophan. A D gene is named only where the DNA matches it firmly. A clone size is listed for some rows: how often the clone was seen (once, few, many), or a class if it is expanded.

CDR3 protein	CDR3 DNA	D gene	clone size	V gene	J gene
CASSTQGDLHPLHF	TGTGCCAGCAGTACACAGGGTGATCTCCATCCCCTCCACTTT	NA	few	TRBV27	TRBJ1-6
CASSRRGLGDTQYF	TGTGCCAGCAGCCGCCGGGGGCTGGGAGATACGCAGTATTTT	NA	few	TRBV7-9	TRBJ2-3
CSAPNPGTGFYEQYF	TGCAGTGCTCCTAACCCCGGGACAGGATTTTACGAGCAGTACTTC	TRBD1	NA	TRBV20-1	TRBJ2-7
CSPQSFWRGTYEQYF	TGCAGCCCACAGTCGTTTTGGAGGGGAACCTACGAGCAGTACTTC	NA	few	TRBV20-1	TRBJ2-7
CASRQRTDRYYEQYF	TGTGCCAGCAGACAACGGACGGACAGATACTACGAGCAGTACTTC	NA	few	TRBV6-1	TRBJ2-7
CASSPPGNRRTDTQYF	TGTGCCAGCAGCCCACCGGGGAACCGCCGCACAGATACGCAGTATTTT	NA	NA	TRBV7-9	TRBJ2-3
CASSLEDRGGGYTF	TGTGCCAGCAGTTTAGAGGACAGGGGCGGTGGCTACACCTTC	TRBD1	NA	TRBV12-3/TRBV12-4	TRBJ1-2
CASSPQGTGHTEAFF	TGTGCCAGCTCACCACAAGGGACAGGGCACACTGAAGCTTTCTTT	TRBD1	few	TRBV18	TRBJ1-1
CASSFRPPFSGNTIYF	TGTGCCAGCAGTTTCAGGCCGCCTTTCTCTGGAAACACCATATATTTT	NA	few	TRBV27	TRBJ1-3
CASTRSLLSGLRNEQFF	TGTGCCAGCACCCGCAGCTTATTATCGGGCTTACGCAATGAGCAGTTCTTC	NA	NA	TRBV11-2	TRBJ2-1
CASSSRKDRAGAEQFF	TGTGCCAGCAGCTCTAGGAAAGACAGGGCGGGGGCTGAGCAGTTCTTC	NA	NA	TRBV7-8	TRBJ2-1
CASSLLGSYEQYF	TGTGCCAGCAGCTTGTTAGGATCCTACGAGCAGTACTTC	NA	few	TRBV5-6	TRBJ2-7
CASSRPGGTYNEQFF	TGTGCCAGCAGCCGACCAGGGGGAACTTACAATGAGCAGTTCTTC	TRBD1	NA	TRBV11-3	TRBJ2-1
CASSGLAENIQYF	TGTGCCAGCAGCGGACTAGCGGAAAACATTCAGTACTTC	TRBD2	NA	TRBV9	TRBJ2-4
CASSLEQKETQYF	TGTGCCAGCAGTTTGGAACAGAAAGAGACCCAGTACTTC	NA	few	TRBV12-3/TRBV12-4	TRBJ2-5
CASSRLQAPGNTIYF	TGTGCCAGCAGCCGCTTACAGGCTCCTGGAAACACCATATATTTT	NA	few	TRBV3-1	TRBJ1-3
CSVRTGGINTIYF	TGCAGCGTACGGACAGGGGGAATAAACACCATATATTTT	TRBD1	NA	TRBV29-1	TRBJ1-3
CSVEMGHDEQYF	TGCAGCGTTGAAATGGGACATGACGAGCAGTACTTC	NA	many	TRBV29-1	TRBJ2-7
CASSAVRTNEKLFF	TGTGCCAGCAGCGCAGTGAGAACTAATGAAAAACTGTTTTTT	NA	NA	TRBV7-8	TRBJ1-4
CSQTQGMNTEAFF	TGCAGCCAGACCCAGGGTATGAACACTGAAGCTTTCTTT	NA	NA	TRBV29-1	TRBJ1-1
CASSQDITGVYGYTF	TGCGCCAGCAGCCAAGATATAACAGGGGTCTATGGCTACACCTTC	TRBD1	NA	TRBV4-3	TRBJ1-2
CASSESPRSYEQYF	TGTGCCAGCAGTGAATCCCCTCGCTCCTACGAGCAGTACTTC	NA	many	TRBV25-1	TRBJ2-7
CASSHPPDTQYF	TGTGCCAGCAGCCATCCACCGGATACGCAGTATTTT	NA	NA	TRBV3-1	TRBJ2-3
CSVGDVGTRTDTQYF	TGCAGCGTTGGGGATGTCGGGACTAGAACAGATACGCAGTATTTT	TRBD2	once	TRBV29-1	TRBJ2-3
CASSVGYYGYTF	TGTGCCAGCAGTGTTGGGTACTATGGCTACACCTTC	NA	few	TRBV6-1	TRBJ1-2
CSARPPVGYTEAFF	TGCAGTGCTAGACCCCCGGTAGGGTACACTGAAGCTTTCTTT	NA	NA	TRBV20-1	TRBJ1-1
CASSYSRFADAEAFF	TGTGCCAGCAGTTACTCGAGATTCGCCGACGCTGAAGCTTTCTTT	NA	NA	TRBV6-5	TRBJ1-1
CASSALAGEISYEQYF	TGTGCCAGCAGCGCCCTCGCGGGAGAGATCTCCTACGAGCAGTACTTC	TRBD2	many	TRBV9	TRBJ2-7
CSASGGRANNEQFF	TGCAGTGCTAGTGGGGGGAGAGCCAACAATGAGCAGTTCTTC	NA	NA	TRBV20-1	TRBJ2-1
CASSRNTYNEQFF	TGTGCCAGCAGCCGGAACACATACAATGAGCAGTTCTTC	NA	many	TRBV12-3/TRBV12-4	TRBJ2-1
CSVEAGQETQYF	TGCAGCGTTGAGGCGGGACAAGAGACCCAGTACTTC	NA	NA	TRBV29-1	TRBJ2-5
CASSEGRIYNEQFF	TGTGCCAGCTCAGAGGGACGGATCTACAATGAGCAGTTCTTC	NA	NA	TRBV18	TRBJ2-1
CASSQDWTPGLAGSDTQYF	TGCGCCAGCAGCCAAGATTGGACACCGGGACTAGCGGGATCAGATACGCAGTATTTT	TRBD2	once	TRBV4-3	TRBJ2-3